The 11 T cell receptor beta chains presented below share a single source sample, sequenced in a study of blood T cell repertoires in COVID-19. The table came from immunoSEQ multiplex PCR; TCRdb's copy has only in-frame clones and leaves some out. The sample gives about 220,000 clones, around 82% of which show up once; around 3.5% is in the top ten. Material for sequencing was peripheral blood. The receptor source for this set is a woman aged 80 or over with acute or convalescent COVID-19.

This sequence joins TRBV4-2 and TRBJ1-1; 7 nucleotides match TRBD1. J was trimmed by 3 bases and V by 0 bases; bases with no gene match: 13. Germline V gene lookup returns CDR1 LGHNA and CDR2 YNFKEQ. CDR3 length: 18 residues. CDR3 DNA: TGTGCCAGCAGCCAAGACTATGGCAGGGGGACCAGAGACACTGAAGCTTTCTTT. The encoded protein is CASSQDYGRGTRDTEAFF.

The CDR3: CSVAPQLAKNIQYF. DNA for the CDR3: TGCAGCGTTGCTCCCCAACTAGCCAAAAACATTCAGTACTTC. The J gene is TRBJ2-4, the V gene TRBV29-1, with D unresolved. Germline V CDR1 and CDR2: SQVTM, ANQGSEA. The ends were cut back, 4 bases at V and 0 bases at J, with 10 bases in the middle. The CDR3 covers 14 residues.

The rearrangement uses TRBV6-6 and TRBJ2-2, with 8 positions matching TRBD1. Per germline, CDR1 MNHNY and CDR2 SVGAGI (reference sequence). After removal of 5 bases from V and 4 bases from J, the junction contained 6 bases not matched to a gene. The CDR3 length is 15 residues. CDR3 protein: CASSPRQGSTGELFF. CDR3 DNA: TGTGCCAGCAGTCCCAGACAGGGGAGCACCGGGGAGCTGTTTTTT.

V is TRBV5-8 and J is TRBJ2-3; D is perhaps TRBD2 (6 bases). Trimming pared 4 bases from V and 8 bases from J, leaving 17 bases between. This CDR3 has 14 residues. From germline, CDR1 is SGHTS and CDR2 YDEGEE. This CDR3 reads CASSHGPGAGTQYF. CDR3 nucleotides: TGTGCCAGCAGCCACGGACCAGGAGCGGGTACGCAGTATTTT. The entire variable domain, with the rest obtained from reference TRBV5-8 and TRBJ2-3, is as follows: EAGVTQSPTHLIKTRGQQATLRCSPISGHTSVYWYQQALGLGLQFLLWYDEGEERNRGNFPPRFSGRQFPNYSSELNVNALELEDSALYLCASSHGPGAGTQYFGPGTRLTVL.

This clone was counted a few times. The chain links TRBV2 to TRBJ1-3; 9 bases map to TRBD1. The trim removed 6 bases at V and 3 bases at J, leaving 6 bases unmatched. The CDR3 totals 15 residues. Germline lookup yields CDR1 SNHLY and CDR2 FYNNEI. CDR3 in DNA: TGTGCCAGCAGCGCGGACAGGGGTGGTGGAAACACCATATATTTT. It specifies CASSADRGGGNTIYF. The full variable domain, rest sourced from reference TRBV2 and TRBJ1-3, is EPEVTQTPSHQVTQMGQEVILRCVPISNHLYFYWYRQILGQKVEFLVSFYNNEISEKSEIFDDQFSVERPDGSNFTLKIRSTKLEDSAMYFCASSADRGGGNTIYFGEGSWLTVV.

The V and J genes are TRBV3-1 (or the pseudogene TRBV3-2) and TRBJ1-2; perhaps TRBD1 as D (5 bases). Germline assignment: CDR1 LGHDT and CDR2 YNNKEL (reference sequence). There are 13 residues in the CDR3. Between the trimmed V and J ends, which lost 0 bases and 7 bases, there was a span of 9 bases. CDR3 in amino acids: CASSQEWGGGYTF. The CDR3 DNA follows: TGTGCCAGCAGCCAAGAATGGGGCGGTGGCTACACCTTC.

The V call is TRBV29-1, the J call TRBJ2-7, with 8 bases matching TRBD1. In germline, CDR1 is SQVTM, CDR2 ANQGSEA. The CDR3 runs to 12 residues. J was trimmed by 10 bases and V by 4 bases; bases with no gene match: 9. The CDR3 nucleotides are TGCAGCGTTGTGAATCAGGGGGCGCGACAGTACTTC. Protein sequence: CSVVNQGARQYF.

The rearrangement uses TRBV25-1 and TRBJ1-2, with D perhaps matching TRBD1 (6 bases). The CDR3 has 14 residues. The V end lost 9 bases, the J end lost 5 bases, and 19 bases lay between the germline ends. Looked up from germline, CDR1 is MGHDK and CDR2 is SYGVNS. For the CDR3, the DNA is TGTGCCAGTTCCACAGGGCCCGAGATTTATGGCTACACCTTC. Protein sequence: CASSTGPEIYGYTF.

V gene TRBV2 combines with J gene TRBJ1-2; perhaps TRBD1 as D (6 bases). Germline V lookup: CDR1 SNHLY, CDR2 FYNNEI. This CDR3 has 15 amino acids. Trimming left V 6 bases short and J 4 bases short, with 18 bases between. In nucleotides, the CDR3 is TGTGCCAGCAGCATAGAGGGGACACCACCCTATGGCTACACCTTC. It is translated as CASSIEGTPPYGYTF.

The chain employs TRBV19 and TRBJ2-5; no clear D gene. From germline, CDR1 is LNHDA and CDR2 SQIVND (reference sequence). The V and J ends lost 3 bases and 4 bases respectively, with 12 bases between them. CDR3 length: 14 residues. This CDR3 reads CASSMQAQRETQYF. The CDR3 DNA reads TGTGCCAGTAGTATGCAGGCACAAAGAGAGACCCAGTACTTC.

The CDR3 coding sequence is TGTGCCACTACGGGGACAGGGTACGGCTACACCTTC. Protein sequence: CATTGTGYGYTF. This chain joins TRBV10-3 and TRBJ1-2, with TRBD1 matching over 9 bases. Germline V gene sequence: CDR1 ENHRY, CDR2 SYGVKD. This CDR3 contains 12 residues. J was trimmed by 8 bases and V by 10 bases; bases with no gene match: 8.